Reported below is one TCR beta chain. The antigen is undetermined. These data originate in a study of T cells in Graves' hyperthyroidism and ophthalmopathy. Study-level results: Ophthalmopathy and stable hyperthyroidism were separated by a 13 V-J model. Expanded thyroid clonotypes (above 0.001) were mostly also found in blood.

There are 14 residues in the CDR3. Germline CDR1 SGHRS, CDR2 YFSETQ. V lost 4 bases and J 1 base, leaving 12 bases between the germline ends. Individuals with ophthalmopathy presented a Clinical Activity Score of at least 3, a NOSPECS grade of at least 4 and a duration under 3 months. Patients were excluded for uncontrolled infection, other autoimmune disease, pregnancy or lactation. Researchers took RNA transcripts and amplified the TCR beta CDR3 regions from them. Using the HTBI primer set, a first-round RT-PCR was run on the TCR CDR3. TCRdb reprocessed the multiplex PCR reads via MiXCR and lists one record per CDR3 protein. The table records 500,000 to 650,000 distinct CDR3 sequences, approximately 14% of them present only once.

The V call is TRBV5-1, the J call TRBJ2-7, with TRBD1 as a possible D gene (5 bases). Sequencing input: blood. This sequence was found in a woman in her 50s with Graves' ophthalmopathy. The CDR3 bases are TGCGCCAGCAGCGGAGCAGGGTTATCCTACGAGCAGTACTTC. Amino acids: CASSGAGLSYEQYF.